This T cell receptor (beta chain) is drawn from a study of T cells expressing NK-cell markers. Study at large: Underlying the TCR beta repertoires were sorted CD3+CD56+NKG2C+, CD3+CD56+NKG2C- and CD3+CD56-NKG2C+ T cells. Serological testing identified most of the eight sequenced donors as HCMV-seropositive and one as seronegative.

The germline gives CDR1 LNHNV, CDR2 YYDKDF (reference sequence). The CDR3 covers 15 residues. Production of TCR beta cDNA relied on 5'RACE template switching with UMIs. TCRdb reprocessed the 5' RACE reads and reports one entry per CDR3 protein, with no DNA. This sample carries about 260,000 distinct CDR3 sequences, with approximately 0.42% going to the ten biggest clones. J is TRBJ1-5 and V is TRBV15. Input material: blood T cells: a sorted CD56 or NKG2C T cell subset, CD4+ or CD8+ T cells, or bulk PBMC T cells (not recorded which). This clonotype was sampled from a man aged 18-30 years in good health. CDR3 residues: CATSRVAGRDQPQHF.